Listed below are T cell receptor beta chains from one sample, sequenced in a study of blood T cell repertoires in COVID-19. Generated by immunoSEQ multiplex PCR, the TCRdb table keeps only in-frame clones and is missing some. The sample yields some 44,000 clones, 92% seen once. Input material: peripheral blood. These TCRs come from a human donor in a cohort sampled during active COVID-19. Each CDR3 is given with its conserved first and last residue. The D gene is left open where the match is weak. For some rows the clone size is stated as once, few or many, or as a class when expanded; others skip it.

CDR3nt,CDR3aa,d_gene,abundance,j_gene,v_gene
TGTGCCAGTAGTAGCAGGGGATCGGCTGGAAACACCATATATTTT,CASSSRGSAGNTIYF,-,-,TRBJ1-3,TRBV19
TGTGCCAGCAGCCAAGATCCTCCCGGACTAGCGGGAGTGAATACGCAGTATTTT,CASSQDPPGLAGVNTQYF,TRBD2,-,TRBJ2-3,TRBV4-2
TGCGCCAGCAGCTTCGTCATCTCGGGGGACACCGGGGAGCTGTTTTTT,CASSFVISGDTGELFF,-,once,TRBJ2-2,TRBV5-1
TGTGCCAGCAGCAGGGACAGGGGCCCTGGGGAGCAGTACTTC,CASSRDRGPGEQYF,TRBD1,-,TRBJ2-7,TRBV7-6
TGTGCCAGCAGAGGACAGGGTCGTCAGCCCCAGCATTTT,CASRGQGRQPQHF,TRBD1,-,TRBJ1-5,TRBV6-5
TGTGCCTTAAAAACAGGTTCTAGGGCACCCCTCCACTTT,CALKTGSRAPLHF,-,-,TRBJ1-6,TRBV6-5
TGTGCCAGCAGCTCGACAGCTGGAAACACCATATATTTT,CASSSTAGNTIYF,-,-,TRBJ1-3,TRBV11-3
TGTGCCAGTAGGAACAGGGACACTTCCTCTGGAAACACCATATATTTT,CASRNRDTSSGNTIYF,-,-,TRBJ1-3,TRBV19
TGCAGCGCGGCTTCTGGGGGCGTCTACACCTTC,CSAASGGVYTF,-,-,TRBJ1-2,TRBV29-1
TGTGCCAGCAGCTTTCGGCCGAGGTCGTCTAATGAAAAACTGTTTTTT,CASSFRPRSSNEKLFF,-,-,TRBJ1-4,TRBV7-6
TGTGCCAGCAGTCGACAGGGCCTGGAAGCTTTCTTT,CASSRQGLEAFF,TRBD1,once,TRBJ1-1,TRBV6-5
TGTGCCAGCAGTTACTCGAAACAGGGGATTGATACCCTCCACTTT,CASSYSKQGIDTLHF,TRBD1,-,TRBJ1-6,TRBV6-2/TRBV6-3
TGTGCCAGTAAACCTAGCGGGACCGGGGAGCTGTTTTTT,CASKPSGTGELFF,TRBD2,-,TRBJ2-2,TRBV19
TGTGCCAGCAGCACCCCACTAGCGGGTAGGCTGGAGACCCAGTACTTC,CASSTPLAGRLETQYF,TRBD2,-,TRBJ2-5,TRBV7-2
TGTGCCAGCAGCCAAGGACAAAGCACAGATACGCAGTATTTT,CASSQGQSTDTQYF,-,-,TRBJ2-3,TRBV4-2
TGTGCCAGCAGTTATAGAGATACGCAGTATTTT,CASSYRDTQYF,-,-,TRBJ2-3,TRBV12-3/TRBV12-4
TGTGCCAGCAGCTTGGGGACCGGACCCACAGGCACCTTC,CASSLGTGPTGTF,-,-,TRBJ1-2,TRBV5-4
TGTGCCAGTAGTGCCCTCGGGGACAGGGGAAAAGACTACGAGCAGTACTTC,CASSALGDRGKDYEQYF,TRBD1,-,TRBJ2-7,TRBV19
TGTGCCAGCCAGGGCGTCTACAATGAGCAGTTCTTC,CASQGVYNEQFF,-,-,TRBJ2-1,TRBV27
TGCGCCAGCAGCCATGCGGGGGGACTAGCGGGGTTCGAGCAGTACTTC,CASSHAGGLAGFEQYF,TRBD2,-,TRBJ2-7,TRBV5-1
TGTGCCAGCAGCCTCGGTAGCGGTTCGCCCCAGTACTTC,CASSLGSGSPQYF,-,-,TRBJ2-5,TRBV7-2
TGTGCCAGCAGGACTCCCAAAGGCAGCTATGGCTACACCTTC,CASRTPKGSYGYTF,-,-,TRBJ1-2,TRBV2
TGTGCCAGCTCACCTAGACAGGGGTCACAGCCCCAGCATTTT,CASSPRQGSQPQHF,TRBD1,-,TRBJ1-5,TRBV18
TGTGCCAGCAGTAGGAGGTTGGGACAGGGGAATCAGCCCCAGCATTTT,CASSRRLGQGNQPQHF,TRBD1,few,TRBJ1-5,TRBV28
TGTGCCAGCTCACCTTCCGGGACATTGACTTCCTACGAGCAGTACTTC,CASSPSGTLTSYEQYF,-,-,TRBJ2-7,TRBV18
TGTGCCAGCAGTGGGACAGGACTGAGGTCAGTGCAGTACTTC,CASSGTGLRSVQYF,TRBD1,-,TRBJ2-7,TRBV28
TGTGCCACCAGTGATCACGTTGTGGGTAGCGGGAGGCGGAATGAGCAGTTCTTC,CATSDHVVGSGRRNEQFF,TRBD2,-,TRBJ2-1,TRBV24-1
TGTGCCACCAGGGGGGGGCAGGCGGATACGCAGTATTTT,CATRGGQADTQYF,-,-,TRBJ2-3,TRBV24-1
TGTGCCAGCAGCTTAAGTCAGTATGAAAAACTGTTTTTT,CASSLSQYEKLFF,-,-,TRBJ1-4,TRBV7-9
TGTGCCAGTAGTTCCGGGACAGAGTTATTCTATGGCTACACCTTC,CASSSGTELFYGYTF,TRBD1,-,TRBJ1-2,TRBV19
TGTGCCAGTAGAGTGCTGGGGCTTAGCAATCAGCCCCAGCATTTT,CASRVLGLSNQPQHF,-,-,TRBJ1-5,TRBV19
TGTGCCAGCAGTTTAGTCTCGGGCGGGGGCTACACCTTC,CASSLVSGGGYTF,-,once,TRBJ1-2,TRBV28
TGTGCCAGCAGGGGCGAGGGAGAAAAACTGTTTTTT,CASRGEGEKLFF,-,-,TRBJ1-4,TRBV28
TGTGCCAGCAGTCTAGCGGGGGGGGGCCCAGATACGCAGTATTTT,CASSLAGGGPDTQYF,TRBD2,-,TRBJ2-3,TRBV6-4
TGTGCCAGCAGTGCGTCTGAAAGTTGGGGACAGGTCTCCTACGAGCAGTACTTC,CASSASESWGQVSYEQYF,TRBD1,-,TRBJ2-7,TRBV2
TGTGCCAGCAGCTTATATTCTAGTCGGGGGTCCAAAAACATTCAGTACTTC,CASSLYSSRGSKNIQYF,-,once,TRBJ2-4,TRBV7-8